Listed below are T cell receptor beta chains from one sample, sequenced in a study of T cell changes during pregnancy in multiple sclerosis. TCRdb's table, derived via immunoSEQ multiplex PCR, lists solely in-frame clones and lacks some. The sample has 60,000 or so clones, about 94% seen once. The sequences come from CD4+ T cells from peripheral blood mononuclear cells, collected before pregnancy. The receptor set was obtained from a female donor with multiple sclerosis, enrolled in a pregnancy study. Both conserved end residues are part of each CDR3. The D gene is left open where the match is weak. Expanded clones are given a class, and other clones once, few, many or no size at all.

>.|TRBV5-1|TRBJ2-1|.
CASSLDGAYNEQFF
TGCGCCAGCAGCTTGGACGGGGCCTACAATGAGCAGTTCTTC
>.|TRBV14|TRBJ2-2|.
CASSQSKGNTGELFF
TGTGCCAGCAGCCAAAGTAAGGGGAATACCGGGGAGCTGTTTTTT
>.|TRBV2|TRBJ1-2|TRBD1
CASSHSGQGAGGYTF
TGTGCCAGCAGCCACTCCGGACAGGGGGCGGGTGGCTACACCTTC
>.|TRBV6-5|TRBJ1-2|TRBD1
CATGQGGSYGYTF
TGTGCCACCGGGCAGGGGGGTTCATATGGCTACACCTTC
>.|TRBV18|TRBJ1-2|TRBD1
CASSPGQVYGYTF
TGTGCCAGCTCACCCGGACAGGTCTATGGCTACACCTTC
>.|TRBV7-2|TRBJ2-7|.
CASSLVTGDYEQYF
TGTGCCAGCAGCTTAGTTACGGGGGACTACGAGCAGTACTTC
>.|TRBV15|TRBJ1-1|.
CATSREPQGLTEAFF
TGTGCCACCAGCAGAGAGCCGCAGGGATTGACTGAAGCTTTCTTT
>.|TRBV21-1|TRBJ1-3|.
CASSILQGACGNTIYF
TGTGCCAGCAGCATACTACAGGGGGCGTGCGGAAACACCATATATTTT
>.|TRBV11-2|TRBJ2-7|.
CASSLDRVRYEQYF
TGTGCCAGCAGCTTAGACCGGGTCCGCTACGAGCAGTACTTC
>.|TRBV4-1|TRBJ2-1|.
CASSQDLWYNEQFF
TGCGCCAGCAGCCAAGATCTATGGTACAATGAGCAGTTCTTC
>.|TRBV4-3|TRBJ2-7|TRBD2
CASSPSWGTSSYEQYF
TGCGCCAGCAGCCCGAGTTGGGGGACTAGCTCCTACGAGCAGTACTTC
>.|TRBV27|TRBJ2-1|TRBD2
CASSFGSGSGNEQFF
TGTGCCAGCAGTTTTGGGAGCGGGAGTGGGAATGAGCAGTTCTTC
>.|TRBV28|TRBJ2-7|TRBD1
CASSLQDRGHEQYF
TGTGCCAGCAGTTTACAGGACAGGGGCCACGAGCAGTACTTC
>.|TRBV13|TRBJ2-3|TRBD2
CATSGRGPSTDTQYF
TGTGCCACTAGCGGGAGAGGTCCTAGCACAGATACGCAGTATTTT
>once|TRBV18|TRBJ2-5|.
CASSPRLVETQYF
TGTGCCAGCTCACCGCGACTAGTAGAGACCCAGTACTTC
>.|TRBV6-1|TRBJ1-5|.
CASSEFPSPQHF
TGTGCCAGCAGTGAATTTCCTTCGCCCCAGCATTTT
>.|TRBV11-2|TRBJ2-1|TRBD2
CASMMRELYNEQFF
TGTGCCAGCATGATGCGGGAGTTGTACAATGAGCAGTTCTTC
>.|TRBV11-2|TRBJ2-3|TRBD2
CASSPGWREGLTDTQYF
TGTGCCAGCAGCCCAGGGTGGCGGGAGGGCCTTACAGATACGCAGTATTTT
>.|TRBV4-2|TRBJ2-5|TRBD1
CASSQGQQETQYF
TGTGCCAGCAGCCAGGGACAGCAAGAGACCCAGTACTTC
>.|TRBV19|TRBJ1-5|.
CASSNQGGQPQHF
TGTGCCAGTAGTAACCAGGGCGGTCAGCCCCAGCATTTT
>.|TRBV4-3|TRBJ2-7|TRBD2
CASSQDPSGVGSYEQYF
TGCGCCAGCAGCCAAGACCCTAGCGGGGTGGGTTCCTACGAGCAGTACTTC
>.|TRBV4-3|TRBJ2-1|TRBD2
CASSQEVAGGHEQFF
TGCGCCAGCAGCCAGGAGGTAGCGGGAGGCCATGAGCAGTTCTTC
>.|TRBV30|TRBJ2-5|TRBD2
CAWSRLAGPQETQYF
TGTGCCTGGAGTCGGTTAGCGGGACCCCAAGAGACCCAGTACTTC
>.|TRBV29-1|TRBJ2-1|TRBD2
CSVSHSGSSYNEQFF
TGCAGCGTTTCCCATAGCGGGAGCTCCTACAATGAGCAGTTCTTC
>.|TRBV6-5|TRBJ1-1|.
CASSYSGLGSTEAFF
TGTGCCAGCAGTTACTCCGGTCTGGGGAGCACTGAAGCTTTCTTT
>.|TRBV4-1|TRBJ2-7|.
CASSQDLAGTPYEQYF
TGCGCCAGCAGCCAAGATCTTGCCGGGACTCCCTACGAGCAGTACTTC
>.|TRBV9|TRBJ1-1|TRBD1
CASSPAQGAPTEAFF
TGTGCCAGCAGCCCTGCACAGGGGGCGCCCACTGAAGCTTTCTTT
>.|TRBV7-2|TRBJ2-7|.
CASTPSLQLSSYEQYF
TGTGCCAGCACCCCTAGCCTCCAATTATCCTCCTACGAGCAGTACTTC
>.|TRBV5-6|TRBJ2-7|.
CASSEVKRWSSYEQYF
TGTGCCAGCAGCGAGGTAAAGCGGTGGAGCTCCTACGAGCAGTACTTC
>.|TRBV27|TRBJ2-1|TRBD2
CASSTTSRGEQFF
TGTGCCAGCAGTACGACTAGCCGGGGTGAGCAGTTCTTC
>.|TRBV7-2|TRBJ2-5|.
CASSLVRGIQETQYF
TGTGCCAGCAGCTTAGTCCGGGGGATTCAAGAGACCCAGTACTTC
>.|TRBV27|TRBJ2-3|TRBD1
CASSKNRGIDTDTQYF
TGTGCCAGCAGTAAAAACAGGGGAATTGACACAGATACGCAGTATTTT
>.|TRBV15|TRBJ1-5|TRBD1
CATSRADRGSNQPQHF
TGTGCCACCAGCAGGGCCGACAGGGGATCTAATCAGCCCCAGCATTTT
>.|TRBV5-5|TRBJ2-1|.
CASSLSGTSYNEQFF
TGTGCCAGCAGCTTAAGCGGGACATCCTACAATGAGCAGTTCTTC
>.|TRBV9|TRBJ2-5|TRBD1
CASSVGPSGTAKETQYF
TGTGCCAGCAGCGTAGGCCCCTCCGGGACAGCAAAAGAGACCCAGTACTTC
>few|TRBV28|TRBJ1-5|.
CASSFWGGGVGQPQHF
TGTGCCAGCAGTTTCTGGGGAGGTGGGGTGGGTCAGCCCCAGCATTTT
>.|TRBV2|TRBJ2-7|.
CASSYGEISYEQYF
TGTGCCAGCAGTTACGGGGAGATCTCCTACGAGCAGTACTTC
>once|TRBV27|TRBJ2-7|TRBD2
CASSQLAGGGSYEQYF
TGTGCCAGCAGCCAATTAGCGGGAGGGGGGTCCTACGAGCAGTACTTC
>.|TRBV14|TRBJ2-1|.
CASSQNPASGRNEQFF
TGTGCCAGCAGCCAAAATCCGGCGAGCGGAAGGAATGAGCAGTTCTTC
>.|TRBV27|TRBJ1-6|.
CASRLQGNSYNSPLHF
TGTGCCAGCAGATTACAGGGAAACTCCTATAATTCACCCCTCCACTTT
>once|TRBV7-3|TRBJ2-1|TRBD1
CASSLISRGRFQDEQFF
TGTGCCAGCAGCTTAATCAGCAGGGGGCGATTTCAGGATGAGCAGTTCTTC
>.|TRBV6-5|TRBJ1-1|.
CASTYTGNTEAFF
TGTGCCAGCACTTACACAGGGAACACTGAAGCTTTCTTT
>.|TRBV14|TRBJ2-7|TRBD1
CASSQEGQGVHEQYF
TGTGCCAGCAGCCAAGAGGGACAGGGGGTCCACGAGCAGTACTTC
>.|TRBV28|TRBJ1-1|TRBD1
CASSFPLGQARFGNTEAFF
TGTGCCAGCAGTTTCCCCCTCGGACAGGCCCGTTTCGGGAACACTGAAGCTTTCTTT
>.|TRBV18|TRBJ1-2|TRBD1
CASSPTGQRAATF
TGTGCCAGCTCACCAACGGGACAGAGGGCTGCAACCTTC
>once|TRBV19|TRBJ2-2|TRBD1
CAMRGPRTGELFF
TGTGCCATGAGGGGGCCCCGCACCGGGGAGCTGTTTTTT